The 28 T cell receptor beta chains listed next were all sequenced from one sample in a study of blood T cells in healthy people across ages. It was with a sample-barcoded 5' primer and a J-beta primer mix that a second PCR of roughly 7 to 12 cycles was run. TCRdb independently ran MiXCR on the 5' RACE reads; one entry per CDR3 protein. The sample holds approximately 940,000 distinct CDR3 sequences; roughly 50% are singletons and the top ten take around 15%. The specimen sequenced was blood. These receptors came from a man younger than 45 in good health.

This clonotype was counted between two and nine times. The V and J genes are TRBV24-1 and TRBJ1-2; D is unclear. This CDR3 spans 12 amino acids. The V end was cut by 3 bases, the J end by 1 base, with 2 bases between. From germline, CDR1 is KGHDR and CDR2 SFDVKD. This CDR3 is CATSDVNYGYTF. CDR3 bases: TGTGCCACCAGTGATGTTAACTATGGCTACACCTTC.

The chain uses TRBV7-2 and TRBJ2-3; 9 nucleotides align to TRBD2. Germline CDR1 SGHTA, CDR2 FQGNSA. J gave up 11 bases and V 5 bases, and 14 bases lay outside the gene matches. The CDR3 covers 15 residues. CDR3 in amino acids: CASSPLIAGDPGQYF. The CDR3 coding sequence is TGTGCCAGCAGCCCCCTGATAGCGGGGGACCCGGGGCAGTATTTT.

This clonotype was observed a handful of times. The chain is built from TRBV21-1 and TRBJ1-1. TRBV21-1 is reported as a pseudogene. There are 16 residues in the CDR3. The CDR3 nucleotides are TGTGCCAGCAGCAAAGCGGCAGAGGTACTGAACACTGAAGCTTTCTTT. Translating gives CASSKAAEVLNTEAFF.

The chain recombines TRBV27 with TRBJ1-1; D possibly corresponds to TRBD1 (5 bases). This CDR3 is 13 amino acids long. Germline values: CDR1 MNHEY, CDR2 SMNVEV (reference sequence). V lost 3 bases, J lost 6 bases, and 11 bases lay in between. The CDR3 region has the DNA TGTGCCAGCAGTTTCACCGGGACGTCTGAAGCTTTCTTT. It translates to CASSFTGTSEAFF.

The genes are TRBV7-2 and TRBJ2-5; D remains unclear. Germline loops: CDR1 SGHTA, CDR2 FQGNSA. The CDR3 length is 16 residues. Trimming removed 1 base from V and 4 bases from J, with 16 bases in between. In DNA form, the CDR3 reads TGTGCCAGCAGCTTAGACTTAACCACGGGTCGAGAGACCCAGTACTTC. As protein: CASSLDLTTGRETQYF. The full variable domain, its missing parts supplied by reference TRBV7-2 and TRBJ2-5, is GAGVSQSPSNKVTEKGKDVELRCDPISGHTALYWYRQSLGQGLEFLIYFQGNSAPDKSGLPSDRFSAERTGGSVSTLTIQRTQQEDSAVYLCASSLDLTTGRETQYFGPGTRLLVL.

V and J are TRBV7-2 and TRBJ1-2; TRBD1 might be the D (6 bases). Germline V lookup: CDR1 SGHTA, CDR2 FQGNSA. CDR3 length: 14 residues. Trimming cost V 5 bases and J 7 bases, with 17 bases left between them. The CDR3 loop reads CASSRLQGGVGYTF. DNA of the CDR3: TGTGCCAGCAGCAGACTACAGGGAGGCGTTGGCTACACCTTC.

This clonotype showed up just a few times. The genes are TRBV7-2 and TRBJ1-2; possibly TRBD1 for D (6 bases). The CDR3 extends over 15 amino acids. Germline CDR1 reads SGHTA; CDR2 reads FQGNSA. Trimming removed 3 bases at V and 4 bases at J, with 15 bases between. The CDR3 protein is CASSLQGRPSYGYTF. CDR3 DNA sequence: TGTGCCAGCAGCTTGCAGGGGAGACCGAGCTATGGCTACACCTTC.

This chain links TRBV7-2 with TRBJ1-2, with D uncertain. V lost 0 bases to trimming and J lost 9 bases, with 8 bases between them. The CDR3 has 12 residues. Germline CDR1 reads SGHTA; CDR2 reads FQGNSA. CDR3 region: CASSLARDRYTF. DNA for the CDR3: TGTGCCAGCAGCTTAGCCCGGGATCGCTACACCTTC.

This clonotype has more than one count but fewer than ten. The chain couples TRBV15 to TRBJ2-3; TRBD2 agrees at 10 bases. V lost 8 bases and J lost 4; bases outside the gene matches: 3. The CDR3 loop spans 13 amino acids. From germline, CDR1 is LNHNV and CDR2 YYDKDF (reference sequence). The CDR3 bases are TGTGCCACCGGGACTAGCGATTCAGATACGCAGTATTTT. It codes for CATGTSDSDTQYF.

The CDR3 sequence: CSARASDLTGGYTF. Written as DNA, the CDR3 is TGCAGTGCTAGGGCGTCCGACTTGACTGGGGGCTACACCTTC. The V call is TRBV20-1, the J call TRBJ1-2; no reliable D call. Between the trimmed V and J ends, which lost 3 bases and 8 bases, there was a span of 19 bases. This CDR3 is 14 amino acids long. From germline, CDR1 is DFQATT and CDR2 SNEGSKA (reference sequence).

This sequence joins TRBV11-2 and TRBJ1-6; D gene uncertain. CDR1 and CDR2 from the germline V gene are SGHAT and FQNNGV. The CDR3 covers 15 residues. V was trimmed by 2 bases and J by 8 bases, leaving 13 bases between them. CDR3: CASSLRQRRDSPLHF. In DNA form, the CDR3 reads TGTGCCAGCAGCTTAAGGCAGCGCCGAGATTCACCCCTCCACTTT.

This chain connects TRBV7-2 to TRBJ2-3, with D tentatively TRBD1 or TRBD2 (6 bases each). Trimming pared 5 bases from V and 11 bases from J, leaving 23 bases between. The germline V gene encodes CDR1 SGHTA and CDR2 FQGNSA. The CDR3 consists of 15 residues. The CDR3 DNA reads as TGTGCCAGCAGCCGTGGGGGCACTAGCCTAGGGAGGCAGTATTTT. It specifies CASSRGGTSLGRQYF.

This clonotype appeared a few times. The chain employs TRBV5-1 and TRBJ2-1; 14 nucleotides line up with TRBD2. Germline-derived CDR1 and CDR2 are SGHRS and YFSETQ. The CDR3 runs to 17 residues. The V gene end was trimmed by 4 bases and the J gene end by 1 base; junction bases not matched to a gene: 4. The CDR3 DNA follows: TGCGCCAGCAGCGGTGGGACTAGCGGGGGATCCTACAATGAGCAGTTCTTC. This translates into CASSGGTSGGSYNEQFF.

This clonotype has ten or more counts. V gene TRBV7-9 combines with J gene TRBJ2-1; 12 bases map to TRBD2. Germline trimming cut 2 bases from V and 4 bases from J; bases unmatched to any gene: 12. Germline values: CDR1 SEHNR, CDR2 FQNEAQ (reference sequence). The CDR3 totals 19 residues. The DNA of the CDR3 is TGTGCCAGCAGCTTAAAGGCTAGCGGGGGGGCTCCCTCGTACAATGAGCAGTTCTTC. This codes for CASSLKASGGAPSYNEQFF.

This clonotype was seen a few times. This chain joins TRBV12-3 or TRBV12-4 and TRBJ2-7; 8 bases agree with TRBD1. V shed 6 bases and J 0 bases; nucleotides not matched to a gene: 4. The CDR3 has 14 residues. CDR3 bases: TGTGCCAGCAGGGGGACAGGACGCTCCTACGAGCAGTACTTC. Protein sequence: CASRGTGRSYEQYF.

The chain recombines TRBV10-3 with TRBJ1-1, with D unresolved. Looked up from germline, CDR1 is ENHRY and CDR2 is SYGVKD. Trimming shortened V by 0 bases and J by 4 bases, and 12 bases separated the two germline ends. The CDR3 is 15 residues long. CDR3 coding DNA: TGTGCCATCAGTGAGTCAGAACCTTCCAGCACTGAAGCTTTCTTT. Translating gives CAISESEPSSTEAFF.

The gene calls are TRBV21-1 and TRBJ1-2; the table's D call of TRBD1 was not tested on the DNA. TRBV21-1 is listed as a pseudogene. The CDR3 is 15 residues long. The CDR3 DNA reads as TGTGCCAGCAGCAAAGCGAAGCCGACAGGGAGTGGCTACACCTTC. Encoded protein: CASSKAKPTGSGYTF.

The chain links TRBV5-1 to TRBJ2-3; 7 bases are shared with TRBD2. CDR3 length: 15 residues. Germline values: CDR1 SGHRS, CDR2 YFSETQ. J lost 1 base, V lost 4 bases, and 6 bases had no gene match. This CDR3 reads CASSDPREGTDTQYF. CDR3 sequence (DNA): TGCGCCAGCAGCGACCCCCGGGAGGGCACAGATACGCAGTATTTT. The whole variable domain, filled in from reference TRBV5-1 and TRBJ2-3, reads KAGVTQTPRYLIKTRGQQVTLSCSPISGHRSVSWYQQTPGQGLQFLFEYFSETQRNKGNFPGRFSGRQFSNSRSEMNVSTLELGDSALYLCASSDPREGTDTQYFGPGTRLTVL.

The J gene is TRBJ1-4, the V gene TRBV7-6; 7 bases are a match to TRBD1. CDR3 size: 17 residues. The germline gives CDR1 SGHVS, CDR2 FNYEAQ. V lost 7 bases, J lost 7 bases, and 18 bases stayed unmatched. The CDR3 reads CASTYGGGGWVCEKLFF. Written as DNA, the CDR3 is TGTGCCAGCACCTATGGGGGAGGGGGCTGGGTTTGTGAAAAACTGTTTTTT.

The gene calls are TRBV4-1 and TRBJ1-6; 7 nucleotides match TRBD1. Per the germline V gene, CDR1 is MGHRA and CDR2 is YSYEKL. CDR3 size: 17 residues. J lost 7 bases, V lost 0 bases, and 9 bases had no gene match. In nucleotides, the CDR3 is TGCGCCAGCAGCCAAGAAGTTGTCAGGGGGGGAAATTCACCCCTCCACTTT. Amino acid sequence: CASSQEVVRGGNSPLHF.

The rearrangement uses TRBV9 and TRBJ1-1; 7 nucleotides align to TRBD1. Germline V gene sequence: CDR1 SGDLS, CDR2 YYNGEE. The CDR3 contains 16 residues. V dropped 4 bases and J dropped 0; count of bases not matched to a gene: 9. CDR3 bases: TGTGCCAGCAGCAAAGGGTCGGGACAGATGAACACTGAAGCTTTCTTT. Translating it yields CASSKGSGQMNTEAFF.

With regard to this clonotype: A read error may account for a junction end that differs from germline. The V call is TRBV20-1, the J call TRBJ2-7; no clear D. The J call is doubtful: the DNA matches TRBJ2-4 better. This CDR3 contains 13 residues. Germline lookup yields CDR1 DFQATT and CDR2 SNEGSKA (reference sequence). CDR3 sequence reads: CSAGDSRQHIQYF. CDR3 bases: TGCAGTGCTGGAGATTCCCGGCAGCACATTCAGTACTTC.

There are a few counts of this clonotype. This sequence joins TRBV5-1 and TRBJ2-7; 7 bases line up with TRBD1. Germline V CDR1 and CDR2: SGHRS, YFSETQ. CDR3 length: 15 residues. V was pared by 4 bases and J by 3 bases, with 10 bases of the junction left unmatched. The CDR3 reads CASSGDSQGIYEQYF. The CDR3 DNA follows: TGCGCCAGCAGCGGGGACAGCCAGGGTATCTACGAGCAGTACTTC.

V is TRBV7-2 and J is TRBJ2-5; TRBD1 might be the D (6 bases). The V gene's germline CDR1 is SGHTA and CDR2 FQGNSA. The CDR3 is 16 residues long. Trimming removed 9 bases at V and 0 bases at J, with 20 bases between. The CDR3 DNA follows: TGTGCCAGTAGCGTGGGGACAAACCGGCACCAAGAGACCCAGTACTTC. It codes for CASSVGTNRHQETQYF.

This clonotype was seen a handful of times. V is TRBV20-1 and J is TRBJ2-1; no reliable D call. Germline V gene sequence: CDR1 DFQATT, CDR2 SNEGSKA (reference sequence). This CDR3 has 14 amino acids. Trimming took off 3 bases at V and 1 base at J, with 10 bases between the two ends. CDR3 DNA: TGCAGTGCTAGCGGTGGAGAGTCCTACAATGAGCAGTTCTTC. Translation gives CSASGGESYNEQFF.

A remark on this clonotype: A much larger clone lies one base from this, so it may be a read error. The chain carries TRBV5-6 and TRBJ1-2; D is undetermined. CDR1 and CDR2 from the germline V gene are SGHDT and YYEEEE. The length of the CDR3 is 15 residues. CDR3 coding DNA: TGTGCCAGCAACTTGCTATCGACGGCTAACTATGGCTACACCTTC. It translates to CASNLLSTANYGYTF.

The chain combines TRBV5-8 with TRBJ1-5; 8 bases are a match to TRBD1. Germline trimming cut 0 bases from V and 2 bases from J; bases unmatched to any gene: 7. CDR3 length: 17 amino acids. Germline V gene sequence: CDR1 SGHTS, CDR2 YDEGEE. CDR3 DNA: TGTGCCAGCAGCTTGGGGACAGGGACGTACGGCAATCAGCCCCAGCATTTT. It encodes CASSLGTGTYGNQPQHF.

The chain recombines TRBV9 with TRBJ2-7; 7 bases are a match to TRBD1. The germline CDR1 and CDR2 sequences are SGDLS and YYNGEE. The trim removed 3 bases at V and 3 bases at J, leaving 9 bases unmatched. The CDR3 has 15 residues. In DNA, the CDR3 is TGTGCCAGCAGCGGTAGCTCGGGACAGAACTACGAGCAGTACTTC. It translates to CASSGSSGQNYEQYF. Complete variable domain (other parts from reference TRBV9 and TRBJ2-7): DSGVTQTPKHLITATGQRVTLRCSPRSGDLSVYWYQQSLDQGLQFLIQYYNGEERAKGNILERFSAQQFPDLHSELNLSSLELGDSALYFCASSGSSGQNYEQYFGPGTRLTVT.